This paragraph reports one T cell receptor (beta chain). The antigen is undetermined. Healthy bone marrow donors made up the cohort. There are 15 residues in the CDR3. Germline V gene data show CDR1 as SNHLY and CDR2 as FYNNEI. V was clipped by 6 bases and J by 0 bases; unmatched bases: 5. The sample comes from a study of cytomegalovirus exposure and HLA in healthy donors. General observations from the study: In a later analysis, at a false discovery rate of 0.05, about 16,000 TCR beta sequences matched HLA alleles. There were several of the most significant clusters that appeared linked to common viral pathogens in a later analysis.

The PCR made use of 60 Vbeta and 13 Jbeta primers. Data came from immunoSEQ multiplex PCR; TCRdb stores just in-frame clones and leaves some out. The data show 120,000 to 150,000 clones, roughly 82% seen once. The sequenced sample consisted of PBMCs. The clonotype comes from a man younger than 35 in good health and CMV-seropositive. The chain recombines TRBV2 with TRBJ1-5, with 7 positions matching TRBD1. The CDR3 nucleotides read TGTGCCAGCAGGGGACAGCCTGATAGCAATCAGCCCCAGCATTTT. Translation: CASRGQPDSNQPQHF.